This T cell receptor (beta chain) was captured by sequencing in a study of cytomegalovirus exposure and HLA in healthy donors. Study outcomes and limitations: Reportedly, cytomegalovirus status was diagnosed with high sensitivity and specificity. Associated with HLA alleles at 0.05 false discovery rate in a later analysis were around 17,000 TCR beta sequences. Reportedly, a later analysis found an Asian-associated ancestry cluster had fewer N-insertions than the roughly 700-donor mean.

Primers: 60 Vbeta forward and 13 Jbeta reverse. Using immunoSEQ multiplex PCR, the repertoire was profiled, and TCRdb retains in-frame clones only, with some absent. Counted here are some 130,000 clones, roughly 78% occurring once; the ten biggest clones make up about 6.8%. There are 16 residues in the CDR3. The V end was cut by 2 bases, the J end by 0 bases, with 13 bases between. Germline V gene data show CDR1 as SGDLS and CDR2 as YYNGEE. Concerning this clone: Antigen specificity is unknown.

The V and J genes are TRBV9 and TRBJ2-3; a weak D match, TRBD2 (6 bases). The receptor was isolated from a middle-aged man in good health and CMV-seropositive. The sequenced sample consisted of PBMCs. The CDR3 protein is CASSVLGGTSTDTQYF. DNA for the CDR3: TGTGCCAGCAGCGTGTTAGGCGGGACTAGCACAGATACGCAGTATTTT.